This T cell receptor beta chain originates from a study of blood T cells in healthy people across ages. Through a sample-barcoded 5' primer and a J-beta primer mix, a second PCR was run for about 6 to 12 cycles. From each sample, at least 2.5 million paired-end reads containing CDR3 were obtained. Each CDR3 protein is one row after TCRdb ran MiXCR on the 5' RACE reads. The table has some 880,000 distinct CDR3 sequences, about 34% seen once; the top ten hold under 15%. Caucasian individuals from Russia who were healthy and aged about 6 to 95 acted as donors. Overall study findings and caveats: No conclusive comparison of naive versus antigen-experienced cells was possible with unsorted PBMCs.

In this sample, this clonotype turned up a few times. Antigen specificity is unknown. Unmatched junction bases numbered 11, after V lost 2 bases and J lost 3 bases. This CDR3 is built from 18 residues. CDR1 is SNHLY and CDR2 is FYNNEI in the germline V gene. This sequence was found in a man between 18 and 35 years old in good health. The sequencing input was blood. The chain carries TRBV2 and TRBJ2-1; 9 nucleotides match TRBD2. The CDR3, as DNA: TGTGCCAGCAGTGAATCCGGTGAAGGCGGGGGGGTCTACAATGAGCAGTTCTTC. It yields the protein CASSESGEGGGVYNEQFF.